The rows below give T cell receptor beta chains drawn from one sample of a study of cytotoxic CD8 clonotypes in ibrutinib-treated CLL. Using immunoSEQ multiplex PCR, the repertoire was profiled, and TCRdb retains in-frame clones only, with some absent. This sample has approximately 190,000 clones, with roughly 79% found just once. The sequencing here drew on PBMCs, taken after 12 months of ibrutinib treatment. All receptors come from a human donor with chronic lymphocytic leukemia. CDR3s leave out the opening cysteine and the closing phenylalanine or tryptophan. Expanded clones get a size class; other rows say once, few or many, or leave the size out.

v_gene: TRBV6-1
abundance: .
len: 11
CDR3aa: ASSGGVNEKLF

v_gene: TRBV25-1
abundance: .
len: 12
CDR3aa: ASSSRSSYNEQF

v_gene: TRBV6-1
abundance: .
len: 16
CDR3aa: ASSGLRGQGSWDYGYT

v_gene: TRBV6-5
abundance: .
len: 11
CDR3aa: ASRGRESQPQH

v_gene: TRBV28
abundance: .
len: 11
CDR3aa: ASSDTPNYGYT

v_gene: TRBV28
abundance: .
len: 11
CDR3aa: ASSFFTQSEAF

v_gene: TRBV27
abundance: .
len: 12
CDR3aa: ASSLLTGTYEQY

v_gene: TRBV27
abundance: .
len: 13
CDR3aa: ASSLPQGLGTEAF

v_gene: TRBV11-1
abundance: .
len: 11
CDR3aa: ASSYRLDNEQF

v_gene: TRBV5-4
abundance: .
len: 13
CDR3aa: ASSSSGVSYNEQF

v_gene: TRBV5-6
abundance: few
len: 9
CDR3aa: ASSLNNEQY

v_gene: TRBV11-2
abundance: .
len: 10
CDR3aa: ASSLDRYEQY

v_gene: TRBV9
abundance: .
len: 14
CDR3aa: ASSARGGALNSPLH

v_gene: TRBV10-3
abundance: .
len: 12
CDR3aa: AIRSGTGPNEQY

v_gene: TRBV18
abundance: few
len: 11
CDR3aa: ASSRQGSREQY

v_gene: TRBV6-6
abundance: few
len: 9
CDR3aa: ASAGGYEQY

v_gene: TRBV6-1
abundance: few
len: 13
CDR3aa: ASSEAETGGYGYT

v_gene: TRBV7-9
abundance: .
len: 11
CDR3aa: ASSPNPGGEQY

v_gene: TRBV7-8
abundance: .
len: 14
CDR3aa: ASSLAKRTGRTEAF

v_gene: TRBV19
abundance: many
len: 11
CDR3aa: ASRGTGKWPQH